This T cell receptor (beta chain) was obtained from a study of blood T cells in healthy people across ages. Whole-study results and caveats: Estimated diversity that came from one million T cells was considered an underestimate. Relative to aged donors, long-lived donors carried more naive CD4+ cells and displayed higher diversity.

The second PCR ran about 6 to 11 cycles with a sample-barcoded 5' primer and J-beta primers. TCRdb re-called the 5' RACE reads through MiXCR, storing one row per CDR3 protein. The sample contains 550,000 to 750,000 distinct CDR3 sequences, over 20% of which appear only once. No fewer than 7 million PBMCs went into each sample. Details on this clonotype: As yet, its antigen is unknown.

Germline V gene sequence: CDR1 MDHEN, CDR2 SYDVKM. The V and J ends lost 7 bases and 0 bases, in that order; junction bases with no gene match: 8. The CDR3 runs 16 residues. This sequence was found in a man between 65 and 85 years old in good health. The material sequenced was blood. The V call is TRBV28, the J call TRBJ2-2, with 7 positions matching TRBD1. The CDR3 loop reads CASTARTGPNTGELFF. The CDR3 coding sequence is TGTGCCAGCACCGCCAGGACAGGCCCGAACACCGGGGAGCTGTTTTTT.